A single sample is the source of the 8 T cell receptor beta chains below, sequenced in a study of CXCR3-negative and CXCR3-positive naive CD8 T cells. Overall study results and limits: In CXCR3-positive naive cells, the TRB CDR3s were more hydrophobic than in CXCR3-negative naive cells.

These receptors have no identified antigens. TRB cDNA libraries were made by UMI-labeled 5' RACE. With the 5' RACE reads reprocessed, TCRdb shows one record per CDR3 protein and no DNA. The sample has about 110,000 distinct CDR3 sequences, and its top ten clones hold approximately 0.38%. The sequenced sample was naive CXCR3+ CD8+ T cells from blood. Described subset: CD45RO-CCR7+CD27+CD95- naive CD8+ T cells expressing CXCR3 (TNR3+). These receptors all stem from a human donor in good health. Some clones in this sample may be carry-over from other donors' samples.

This rearrangement joins TRBV7-2 to TRBJ2-2. The CDR3 loop spans 14 amino acids. The germline V gene encodes CDR1 SGHTA and CDR2 FQGNSA. CDR3 amino acids: CASSLDGFTGELFF. The complete variable domain, with remaining parts taken from reference TRBV7-2 and TRBJ2-2, reads GAGVSQSPSNKVTEKGKDVELRCDPISGHTALYWYRQSLGQGLEFLIYFQGNSAPDKSGLPSDRFSAERTGGSVSTLTIQRTQQEDSAVYLCASSLDGFTGELFFGEGSRLTVL.

This sequence joins TRBV7-9 and TRBJ2-2; TCRdb's assignment of TRBD2 cannot be checked, as there is no DNA. Per the germline V gene, CDR1 is SEHNR and CDR2 is FQNEAQ (reference sequence). The CDR3 length is 18 residues. The CDR3 spells CASSSTITQSALTGELFF.

V gene TRBV12-3 or TRBV12-4 combines with J gene TRBJ2-1; no DNA is available, so the TRBD1 call from TCRdb remains unchecked. The CDR3 contains 14 residues. The CDR3 loop is CASRPDRMLNEQFF.

The chain is built from TRBV14 and TRBJ2-2. This CDR3 contains 15 residues. Germline V gives CDR1 SGHDN, CDR2 FVKESK. The CDR3 here is CASSLTVSNTGELFF.

V and J are TRBV12-3 or TRBV12-4 and TRBJ2-3; lacking DNA, the TRBD1 call made by TCRdb goes unchecked. The CDR3 has 15 residues. CDR3 in amino acids: CASSDRTGSTDTQYF.

This chain uses TRBV29-1 with TRBJ2-7; TCRdb indicates TRBD2, and absent DNA this call remains unverified. CDR1 and CDR2 (germline): SQVTM, ANQGSEA. CDR3 length: 14 residues. The chain's CDR3 is CSVDAGTSTYEQYF.

The V gene is TRBV6-2 or TRBV6-3, the J gene TRBJ2-7; TCRdb gives TRBD2 as the D gene, but with no DNA this cannot be confirmed. The CDR3 consists of 15 residues. Germline V gene data show CDR1 as MNHEY and CDR2 as SVGEGT. The CDR3 is CASINRGLVIYEQYF.

The genes are TRBV7-6 and TRBJ2-3; TCRdb returns TRBD2, unconfirmable since there is no DNA. The CDR3 sequence is 15 residues long. Germline loops: CDR1 SGHVS, CDR2 FNYEAQ. This chain's CDR3 is CASSLTSGAPDTQYF.